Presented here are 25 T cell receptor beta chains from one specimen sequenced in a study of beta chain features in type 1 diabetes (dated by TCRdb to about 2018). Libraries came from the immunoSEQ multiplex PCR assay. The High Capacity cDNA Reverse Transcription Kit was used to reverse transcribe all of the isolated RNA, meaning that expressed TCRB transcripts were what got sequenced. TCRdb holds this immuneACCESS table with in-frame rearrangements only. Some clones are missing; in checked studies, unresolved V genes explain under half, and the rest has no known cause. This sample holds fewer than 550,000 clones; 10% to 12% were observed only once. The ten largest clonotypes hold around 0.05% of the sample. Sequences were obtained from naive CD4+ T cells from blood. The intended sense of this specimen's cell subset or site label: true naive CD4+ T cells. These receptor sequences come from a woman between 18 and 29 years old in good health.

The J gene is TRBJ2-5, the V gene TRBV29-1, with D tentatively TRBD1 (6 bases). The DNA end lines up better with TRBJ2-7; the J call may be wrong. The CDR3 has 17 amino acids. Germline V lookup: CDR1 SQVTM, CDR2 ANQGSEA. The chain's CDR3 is CSVEGEYGTPSSYEQYF. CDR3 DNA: TGCAGCGTTGAAGGGGAGTATGGGACACCTAGCTCCTACGAGCAGTACTTC.

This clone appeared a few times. The CDR3 sequence is CASSRDTGRQPQHF. The CDR3 DNA reads as TGTGCCAGCAGCCGCGACACAGGGAGACAGCCCCAGCATTTT. V and J are TRBV7-9 and TRBJ1-5, with D maybe TRBD1 (6 bases). CDR3 length: 14 amino acids. Trimming took 5 bases from V and 7 from J, leaving 15 bases between them. Germline CDR1 and CDR2: SEHNR and FQNEAQ (reference sequence).

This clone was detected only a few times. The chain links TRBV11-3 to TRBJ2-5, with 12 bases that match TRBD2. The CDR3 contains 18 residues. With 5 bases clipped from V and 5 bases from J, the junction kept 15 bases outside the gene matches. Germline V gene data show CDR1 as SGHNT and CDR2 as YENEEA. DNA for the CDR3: TGTGCCAGCAGCCCCGGAAAAGGCGGACTAGCGGGAAGGGAGACCCAGTACTTC. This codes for CASSPGKGGLAGRETQYF.

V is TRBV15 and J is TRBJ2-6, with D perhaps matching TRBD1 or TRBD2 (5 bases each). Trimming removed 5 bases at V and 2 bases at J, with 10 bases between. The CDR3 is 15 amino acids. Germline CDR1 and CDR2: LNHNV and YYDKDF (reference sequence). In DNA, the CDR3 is TGTGCCACCAGCGGGGCCGGGACTGGGGCCAACGTCCTGACTTTC. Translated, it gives CATSGAGTGANVLTF.

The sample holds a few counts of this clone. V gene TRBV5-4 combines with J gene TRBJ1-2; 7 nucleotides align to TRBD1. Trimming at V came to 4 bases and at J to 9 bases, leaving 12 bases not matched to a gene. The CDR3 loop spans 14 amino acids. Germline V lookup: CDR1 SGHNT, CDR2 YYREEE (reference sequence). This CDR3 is CASSMNRQGESYTF. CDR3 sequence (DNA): TGTGCCAGCAGCATGAATCGACAGGGAGAAAGCTACACCTTC. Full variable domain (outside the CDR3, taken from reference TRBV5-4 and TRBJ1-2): ETGVTQSPTHLIKTRGQQVTLRCSSQSGHNTVSWYQQALGQGPQFIFQYYREEENGRGNFPPRFSGLQFPNYSSELNVNALELDDSALYLCASSMNRQGESYTFGSGTRLTVV.

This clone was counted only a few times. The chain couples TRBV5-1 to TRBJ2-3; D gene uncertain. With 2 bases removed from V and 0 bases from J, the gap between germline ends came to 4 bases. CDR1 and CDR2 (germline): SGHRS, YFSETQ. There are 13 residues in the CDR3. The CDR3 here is CASSFESTDTQYF. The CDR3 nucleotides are TGCGCCAGCAGCTTTGAGAGCACAGATACGCAGTATTTT.

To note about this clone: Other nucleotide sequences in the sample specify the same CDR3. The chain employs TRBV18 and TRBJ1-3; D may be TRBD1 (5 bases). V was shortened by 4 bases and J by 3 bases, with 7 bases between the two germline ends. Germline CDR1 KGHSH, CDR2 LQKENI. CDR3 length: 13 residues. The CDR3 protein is CASSLDSGNTIYF. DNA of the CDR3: TGTGCCAGCTCACTCGACAGTGGAAACACCATATATTTT.

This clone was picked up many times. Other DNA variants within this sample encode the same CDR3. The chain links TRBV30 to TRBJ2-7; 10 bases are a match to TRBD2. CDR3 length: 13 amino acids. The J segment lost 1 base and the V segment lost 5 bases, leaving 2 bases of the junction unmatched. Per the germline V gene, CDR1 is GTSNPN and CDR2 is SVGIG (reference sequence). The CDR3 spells CAWASGRSYEQYF. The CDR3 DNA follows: TGTGCCTGGGCTAGCGGGAGATCCTACGAGCAGTACTTC.

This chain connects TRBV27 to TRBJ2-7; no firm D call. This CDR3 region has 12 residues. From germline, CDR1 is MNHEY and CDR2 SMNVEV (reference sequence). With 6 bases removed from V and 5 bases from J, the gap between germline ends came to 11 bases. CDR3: CASRLREDEQYV. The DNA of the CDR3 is TGTGCCAGCAGACTGCGTGAGGACGAGCAGTACGTC.

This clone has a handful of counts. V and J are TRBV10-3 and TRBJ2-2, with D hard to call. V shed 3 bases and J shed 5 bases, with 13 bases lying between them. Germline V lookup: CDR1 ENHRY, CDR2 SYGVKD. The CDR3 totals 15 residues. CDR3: CAISDRPFETGELFF. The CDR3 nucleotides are TGTGCCATCAGTGACCGGCCTTTCGAAACCGGGGAGCTGTTTTTT.

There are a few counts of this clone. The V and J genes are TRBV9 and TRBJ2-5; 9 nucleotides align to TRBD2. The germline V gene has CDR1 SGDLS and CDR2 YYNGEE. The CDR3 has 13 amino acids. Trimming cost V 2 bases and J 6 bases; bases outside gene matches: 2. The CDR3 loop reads CASSVSGGKTQYF. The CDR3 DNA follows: TGTGCCAGCAGCGTTAGCGGGGGTAAGACCCAGTACTTC.

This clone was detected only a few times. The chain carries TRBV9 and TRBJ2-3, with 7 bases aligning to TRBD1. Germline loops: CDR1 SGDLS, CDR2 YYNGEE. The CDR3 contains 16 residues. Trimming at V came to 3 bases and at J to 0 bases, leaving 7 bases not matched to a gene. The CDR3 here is CASSGRRQGSTDTQYF. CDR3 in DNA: TGTGCCAGCAGCGGCAGAAGACAGGGAAGCACAGATACGCAGTATTTT.

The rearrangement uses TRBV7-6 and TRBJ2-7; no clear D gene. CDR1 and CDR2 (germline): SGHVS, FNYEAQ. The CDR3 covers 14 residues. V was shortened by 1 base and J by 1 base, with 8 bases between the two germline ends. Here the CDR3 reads CASSLVPDSYEQYF. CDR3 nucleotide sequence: TGTGCCAGCAGCTTAGTACCGGATTCCTACGAGCAGTACTTC.

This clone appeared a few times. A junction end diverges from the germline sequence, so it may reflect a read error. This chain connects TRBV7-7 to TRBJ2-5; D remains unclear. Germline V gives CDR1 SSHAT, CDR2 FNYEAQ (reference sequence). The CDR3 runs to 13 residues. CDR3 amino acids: CASSLTDQETQYF. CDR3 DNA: TGTGCTAGCAGTCTGACCGACCAAGAGACCCAGTACTTC.

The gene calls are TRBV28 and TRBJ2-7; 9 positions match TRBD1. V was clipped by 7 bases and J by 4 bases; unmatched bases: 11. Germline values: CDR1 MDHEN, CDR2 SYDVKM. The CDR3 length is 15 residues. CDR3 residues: CASTVSGTGNYEQYV. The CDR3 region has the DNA TGTGCCAGCACCGTATCAGGGACAGGGAATTACGAGCAGTACGTC.

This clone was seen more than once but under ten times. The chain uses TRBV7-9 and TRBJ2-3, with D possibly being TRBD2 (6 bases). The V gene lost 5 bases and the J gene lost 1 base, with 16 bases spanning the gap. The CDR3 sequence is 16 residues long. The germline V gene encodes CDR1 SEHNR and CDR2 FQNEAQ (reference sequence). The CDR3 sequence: CASSPVGGTGTDTQYF. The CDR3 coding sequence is TGTGCCAGCAGCCCCGTCGGGGGTACGGGCACAGATACGCAGTATTTT.

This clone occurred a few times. Here the CDR3 reads CASSFLSGYNEQFF. CDR3 in DNA: TGCGCCAGCAGCTTCCTTAGCGGTTACAATGAGCAGTTCTTC. The chain links TRBV5-1 to TRBJ2-1; the D gene is possibly TRBD2 (6 bases). The CDR3 extends over 14 amino acids. V gave up 2 bases and J gave up 4 bases, with 10 bases separating them. Germline CDR1 reads SGHRS; CDR2 reads YFSETQ.

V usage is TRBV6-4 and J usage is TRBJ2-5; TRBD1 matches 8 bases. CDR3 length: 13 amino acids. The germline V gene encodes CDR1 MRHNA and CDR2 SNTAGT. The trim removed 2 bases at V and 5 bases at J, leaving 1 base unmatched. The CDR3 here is CASSDNRGETQYF. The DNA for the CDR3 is TGTGCCAGCAGTGACAACAGGGGGGAGACCCAGTACTTC.

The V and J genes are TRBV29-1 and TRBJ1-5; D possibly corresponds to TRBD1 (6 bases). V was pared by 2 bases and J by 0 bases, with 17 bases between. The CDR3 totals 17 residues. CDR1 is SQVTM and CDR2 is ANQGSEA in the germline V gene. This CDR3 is CSVEIFYRDNSNQPQHF. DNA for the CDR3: TGCAGCGTTGAAATTTTTTACAGGGACAATAGCAATCAGCCCCAGCATTTT. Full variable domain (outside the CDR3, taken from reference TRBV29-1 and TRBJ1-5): SAVISQKPSRDICQRGTSLTIQCQVDSQVTMMFWYRQQPGQSLTLIATANQGSEATYESGFVIDKFPISRPNLTFSTLTVSNMSPEDSSIYLCSVEIFYRDNSNQPQHFGDGTRLSIL.

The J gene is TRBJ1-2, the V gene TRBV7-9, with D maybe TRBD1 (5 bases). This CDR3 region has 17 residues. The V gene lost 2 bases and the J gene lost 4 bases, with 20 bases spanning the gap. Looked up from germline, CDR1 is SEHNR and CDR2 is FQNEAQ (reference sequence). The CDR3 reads CASSLQGVRYIGYGYTF. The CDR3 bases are TGTGCCAGCAGCTTACAGGGTGTTCGGTATATTGGCTATGGCTACACCTTC.

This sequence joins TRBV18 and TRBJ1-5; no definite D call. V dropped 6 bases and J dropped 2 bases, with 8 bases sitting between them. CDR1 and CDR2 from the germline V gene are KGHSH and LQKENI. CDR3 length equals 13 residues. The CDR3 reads CASSGERNQPQHF. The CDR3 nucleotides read TGTGCCAGCTCCGGGGAGCGCAATCAGCCCCAGCATTTT. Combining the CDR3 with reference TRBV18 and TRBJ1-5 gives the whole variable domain NAGVMQNPRHLVRRRGQEARLRCSPMKGHSHVYWYRQLPEEGLKFMVYLQKENIIDESGMPKERFSAEFPKEGPSILRIQQVVRGDSAAYFCASSGERNQPQHFGDGTRLSIL.

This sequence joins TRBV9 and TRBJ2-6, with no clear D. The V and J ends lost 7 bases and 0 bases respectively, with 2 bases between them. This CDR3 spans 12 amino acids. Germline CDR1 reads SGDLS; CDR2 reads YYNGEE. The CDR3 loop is CASASGANVLTF. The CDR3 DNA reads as TGTGCCAGCGCCTCTGGGGCCAACGTCCTGACTTTC.

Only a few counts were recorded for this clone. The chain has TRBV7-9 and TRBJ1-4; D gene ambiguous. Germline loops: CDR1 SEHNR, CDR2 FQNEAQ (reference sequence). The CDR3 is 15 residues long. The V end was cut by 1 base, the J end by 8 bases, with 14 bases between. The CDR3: CASSLESLAGEKLFF. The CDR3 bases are TGTGCCAGCAGCTTAGAGTCCCTCGCTGGAGAAAAACTGTTTTTT.

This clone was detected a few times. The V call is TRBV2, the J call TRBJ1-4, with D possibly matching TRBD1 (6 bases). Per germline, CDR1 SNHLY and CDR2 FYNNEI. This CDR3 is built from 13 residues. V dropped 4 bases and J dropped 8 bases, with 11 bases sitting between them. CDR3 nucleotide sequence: TGTGCCAGCAGTGGTGACAGGTCCGAAAAACTGTTTTTT. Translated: CASSGDRSEKLFF. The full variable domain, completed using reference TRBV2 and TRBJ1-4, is EPEVTQTPSHQVTQMGQEVILRCVPISNHLYFYWYRQILGQKVEFLVSFYNNEISEKSEIFDDQFSVERPDGSNFTLKIRSTKLEDSAMYFCASSGDRSEKLFFGSGTQLSVL.

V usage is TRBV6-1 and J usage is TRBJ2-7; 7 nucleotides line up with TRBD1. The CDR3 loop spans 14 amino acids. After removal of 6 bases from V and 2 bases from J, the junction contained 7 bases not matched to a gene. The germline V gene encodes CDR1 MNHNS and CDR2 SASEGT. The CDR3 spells CASSEWDRAYEQYV. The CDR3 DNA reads TGTGCCAGCAGCGAGTGGGACAGAGCCTACGAGCAGTACGTC.